One and the same sample provided the 8 T cell receptor beta chains below, sequenced in a study of early T cells in non-severe SARS-CoV-2 infection. MiXCR, run by TCRdb on the 5' RACE reads, gives a single entry per CDR3 protein. The sample comprises approximately 64,000 distinct CDR3 sequences, about 19% of which are singletons, and about 15% rests with the top ten. Sequenced here: whole blood, sampled at baseline. The receptors originated from an adult who was a healthcare worker with PCR-confirmed SARS-CoV-2 infection or an uninfected control (not recorded which).

This chain joins TRBV19 and TRBJ2-6, with a possible D match to TRBD1 (6 bases). The CDR3 sequence is 15 residues long. Germline loops: CDR1 LNHDA, CDR2 SQIVND (reference sequence). V lost 4 bases and J 4 bases, leaving 11 bases between the germline ends. CDR3 DNA sequence: TGTGCCAGTAGTACAGGGGCGCTAGGGGCCAACGTCCTGACTTTC. Its protein product is CASSTGALGANVLTF.

This rearrangement joins TRBV6-1 to TRBJ1-1; maybe TRBD1 (5 bases). The CDR3 is 13 amino acids. CDR1 is MNHNS and CDR2 is SASEGT in the germline V gene. V shed 0 bases and J shed 10 bases, with 12 bases lying between them. CDR3 bases: TGTGCCAGCAGTGAAGCGGAATGGGGGAGAGCTTTCTTT. Amino acids: CASSEAEWGRAFF.

This rearrangement joins TRBV14 to TRBJ2-7, with 8 bases identical to TRBD1. CDR1 is SGHDN and CDR2 is FVKESK in the germline V gene. This CDR3 comprises 14 residues. The V gene end was trimmed by 4 bases and the J gene end by 5 bases; junction bases not matched to a gene: 7. The CDR3 DNA sequence: TGTGCCAGCAGCCCCCGGACAGGGTTGAACGAGCAGTACTTC. Translation: CASSPRTGLNEQYF.

This clonotype was seen more than once but under ten times. CDR3 coding DNA: TGTGCCAGCAGTTTAGCGCTGCAGAATGAGCAGTTCTTC. Residues: CASSLALQNEQFF. J is TRBJ2-1 and V is TRBV12-3 or TRBV12-4, with no clear D. CDR3 length: 13 residues. The V gene lost 0 bases and the J gene lost 7 bases, with 7 bases spanning the gap.

The chain carries TRBV11-2 and TRBJ2-3; 8 bases align to TRBD1. V was pared by 5 bases and J by 2 bases, with 6 bases of the junction left unmatched. The germline V gene has CDR1 SGHAT and CDR2 FQNNGV. CDR3 length: 15 amino acids. The CDR3 DNA sequence: TGTGCCAGCAGCCCAGGACAGGGAGCCACAGATACGCAGTATTTT. Translated, it gives CASSPGQGATDTQYF.

The chain's CDR3 is CASSQGYLGRNTEAFF. Written as DNA, the CDR3 is TGCGCCAGCAGCCAAGGATACTTAGGGAGGAACACTGAAGCTTTCTTT. V gene TRBV4-1 combines with J gene TRBJ1-1; D unclear. V was pared by 1 base and J by 1 base, with 13 bases between. The CDR3 totals 16 residues. CDR1 and CDR2 (germline): MGHRA, YSYEKL.

This rearrangement joins TRBV4-2 to TRBJ2-7, with TRBD1 matching 10 bases. J was trimmed by 5 bases and V by 0 bases; bases with no gene match: 4. This CDR3 is 15 amino acids long. Germline V gene sequence: CDR1 LGHNA, CDR2 YNFKEQ. This chain's CDR3 is CASSQDRDRGNEQYF. CDR3 DNA: TGTGCCAGCAGCCAAGATCGGGACAGGGGCAACGAGCAGTACTTC.

The chain links TRBV10-1 to TRBJ1-1, with a tentative D call TRBD1 (6 bases). Germline V lookup: CDR1 WNHNN, CDR2 SYGVQD (reference sequence). Trimming took 6 bases from V and 6 from J, leaving 14 bases between them. The CDR3 totals 13 residues. DNA of the CDR3: TGCGCCAGCAGGGGTACAGGGAGCGCTGAAGCTTTCTTT. Amino acid sequence: CASRGTGSAEAFF.